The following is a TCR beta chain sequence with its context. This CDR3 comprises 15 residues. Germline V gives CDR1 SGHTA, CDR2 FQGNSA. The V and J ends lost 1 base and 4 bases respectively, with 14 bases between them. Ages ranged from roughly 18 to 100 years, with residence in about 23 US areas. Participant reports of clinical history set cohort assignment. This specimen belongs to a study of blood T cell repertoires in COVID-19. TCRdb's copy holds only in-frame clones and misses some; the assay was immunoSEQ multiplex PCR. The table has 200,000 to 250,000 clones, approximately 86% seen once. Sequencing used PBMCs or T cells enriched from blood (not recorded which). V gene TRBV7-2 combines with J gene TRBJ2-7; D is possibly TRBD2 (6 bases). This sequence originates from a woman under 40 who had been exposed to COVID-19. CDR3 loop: CASSLGGEASYEQYF. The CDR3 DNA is TGTGCCAGCAGCTTAGGCGGGGAGGCCTCTTACGAGCAGTACTTC.